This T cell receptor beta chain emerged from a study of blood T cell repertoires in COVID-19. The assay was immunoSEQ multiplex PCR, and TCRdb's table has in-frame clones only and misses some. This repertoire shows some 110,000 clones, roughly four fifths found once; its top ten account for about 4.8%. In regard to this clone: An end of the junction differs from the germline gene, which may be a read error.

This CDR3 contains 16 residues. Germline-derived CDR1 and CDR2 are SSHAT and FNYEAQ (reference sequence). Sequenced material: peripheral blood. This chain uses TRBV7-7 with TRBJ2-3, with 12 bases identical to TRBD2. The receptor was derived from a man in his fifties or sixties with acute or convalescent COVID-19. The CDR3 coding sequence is TGTGCTAGCAGCCCGTGGACTAGCGGGGCCACAGATACGCAGTATTTT. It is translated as CASSPWTSGATDTQYF. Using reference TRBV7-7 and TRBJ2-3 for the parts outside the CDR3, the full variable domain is GAGVSQSPRYKVTKRGQDVTLRCDPISSHATLYWYQQALGQGPEFLTYFNYEAQPDKSGLPSDRFSAERPEGSISTLTIQRTEQRDSAMYRCASSPWTSGATDTQYFGPGTRLTVL.